The 7 T cell receptor beta chains below come from one sample, sequenced in a study of shared clonotypes between healthy human individuals. CD8 cells regarded as naive lacked CD45RO, were positively chosen for CCR7, and omitted terminally differentiated effector memory CD45RA+ cells. The assay was immunoSEQ multiplex PCR, and TCRdb's table has in-frame clones only and misses some. The sample carries about 1.9 million clones, around 93% recorded once. The specimen sequenced was naive CD8+ T cells from PBMCs. These receptors came from a man younger than 35 in good health. Some clones in this sample may be carry-over from other donors' samples.

The chain carries TRBV7-9 and TRBJ2-7, with 9 nucleotides matching TRBD2. The CDR3 is 16 residues long. With V trimmed by 3 bases and J by 3 bases, 9 bases remained unmatched. Germline CDR1 and CDR2: SEHNR and FQNEAQ (reference sequence). CDR3 protein: CASSLSLAGPYYEQYF. CDR3 DNA: TGTGCCAGCAGCTTGAGCCTAGCGGGACCCTACTACGAGCAGTACTTC.

The chain employs TRBV7-2 and TRBJ2-1; D gene uncertain. Deletions cut 3 bases from V and 6 bases from J, with 15 bases between. The germline V gene encodes CDR1 SGHTA and CDR2 FQGNSA. The CDR3 has 15 amino acids. This CDR3 is CASSFDQAGGNEQFF. The CDR3 bases are TGTGCCAGCAGCTTTGACCAGGCAGGCGGCAATGAGCAGTTCTTC.

In its sample, this clone was seen once. The genes are TRBV9 and TRBJ1-4, with a possible D match to TRBD1 (6 bases). The CDR3 loop spans 16 amino acids. Per germline, CDR1 SGDLS and CDR2 YYNGEE. The V end was cut by 2 bases, the J end by 3 bases, with 14 bases between. The CDR3 nucleotides read TGTGCCAGCAGCGTGGGGAAGGGACATTCTAATGAAAAACTGTTTTTT. Translation gives CASSVGKGHSNEKLFF.

The rearrangement joins TRBV19 to TRBJ2-7; D unresolved. Germline assignment: CDR1 LNHDA and CDR2 SQIVND (reference sequence). Trimming stripped 4 bases from V and 1 base from J, with 8 bases between. There are 13 residues in the CDR3. The CDR3 DNA follows: TGTGCCAGTAGTAGGTCTGATTCCTACGAGCAGTACTTC. Amino acids: CASSRSDSYEQYF.

The chain employs TRBV7-9 and TRBJ2-1; TRBD2 might be the D (6 bases). The CDR3 has 13 residues. The germline V and J ends were trimmed by 8 bases and 5 bases, with 13 bases remaining between them. Germline CDR1 reads SEHNR; CDR2 reads FQNEAQ (reference sequence). CDR3 DNA: TGTGCCAGCGGGGCTAGCGCGAACAATGAGCAGTTCTTC. This encodes CASGASANNEQFF.

The genes are TRBV19 and TRBJ2-3; D perhaps matches TRBD2 (6 bases). This CDR3 comprises 14 residues. CDR1 is LNHDA, CDR2 SQIVND, per germline (reference sequence). The V and J ends lost 6 bases and 2 bases respectively, with 12 bases between them. The DNA of the CDR3 is TGTGCCAGTAGGGAGGCGGGGTTCACAGATACGCAGTATTTT. Translating gives CASREAGFTDTQYF. Variable domain in full (rest from reference TRBV19 and TRBJ2-3): DGGITQSPKYLFRKEGQNVTLSCEQNLNHDAMYWYRQDPGQGLRLIYYSQIVNDFQKGDIAEGYSVSREKKESFPLTVTSAQKNPTAFYLCASREAGFTDTQYFGPGTRLTVL.

This rearrangement joins TRBV19 to TRBJ2-7, with 9 bases identical to TRBD1. CDR1 is LNHDA, CDR2 SQIVND, per germline (reference sequence). The length of the CDR3 is 14 residues. The V and J ends lost 7 bases and 3 bases, in that order; junction bases with no gene match: 7. CDR3 residues: CASTWGTGSYEQYF. As DNA, the CDR3 is TGTGCCAGTACTTGGGGGACAGGGAGCTACGAGCAGTACTTC.